This entry lists 11 T cell receptor beta chains sequenced from one sample in a study of high-grade serous ovarian cancer treatment subgroups. The table came from immunoSEQ multiplex PCR; TCRdb's copy has only in-frame clones and leaves some out. The sample has some 7,000 clones, around 74% seen once. Tumor samples were obtained before definitive surgery or chemotherapy. Sequencing was done on a sample of tumor tissue. Receptors were obtained from a human donor with high-grade serous ovarian cancer.

This clone occurred once. J is TRBJ2-2 and V is TRBV19; TRBD1 is a possible D gene (5 bases). Germline V gene data show CDR1 as LNHDA and CDR2 as SQIVND (reference sequence). CDR3 length equals 17 residues. The germline V and J ends were trimmed by 6 bases and 4 bases, with 21 bases remaining between them. The CDR3 bases are TGTGCCAGTAGATCACCTCCCGTGGGGCTCGGCACCGGGGAGCTGTTTTTT. This encodes CASRSPPVGLGTGELFF.

V is TRBV5-4 and J is TRBJ2-2; TRBD2 matches 7 bases. CDR1 is SGHNT and CDR2 is YYREEE in the germline V gene (reference sequence). The CDR3 sequence is 16 residues long. V was clipped by 4 bases and J by 1 base; unmatched bases: 7. CDR3 amino acids: CASSPSGLKNTGELFF. The CDR3 DNA reads as TGTGCCAGCAGCCCCTCGGGACTAAAGAACACCGGGGAGCTGTTTTTT.

The genes are TRBV5-1 and TRBJ2-3, with 9 bases identical to TRBD2. V trimming: 4 bases; J trimming: 5 bases; junction bases outside the gene matches: 8. CDR3 size: 15 residues. Germline lookup yields CDR1 SGHRS and CDR2 YFSETQ. This CDR3 reads CASSVLAGEGDTQYF. For the CDR3, the DNA is TGCGCCAGCAGCGTGTTAGCGGGAGAGGGAGATACGCAGTATTTT.

This clone was seen a few times. V is TRBV19 and J is TRBJ1-4, with a possible D match to TRBD1 (5 bases). The CDR3 has 16 amino acids. Germline assignment: CDR1 LNHDA and CDR2 SQIVND (reference sequence). V lost 3 bases to trimming and J lost 8 bases, with 19 bases between them. CDR3 in DNA: TGTGCCAGTAGTATTAGTCAGGGACCCTTCGAGGAAAAACTGTTTTTT. Its protein product is CASSISQGPFEEKLFF.

The chain is built from TRBV28 and TRBJ2-7, with a possible D match to TRBD2 (6 bases). V dropped 6 bases and J dropped 3 bases, with 18 bases sitting between them. CDR3 size: 15 residues. Per germline, CDR1 MDHEN and CDR2 SYDVKM. In DNA, the CDR3 is TGTGCCAGCAGCCGCCCGACTAGGCCCATCTACGAGCAGTACTTC. It encodes CASSRPTRPIYEQYF.

This chain uses TRBV7-2 with TRBJ2-5; 12 bases align to TRBD1. The CDR3 is made up of 16 amino acids. The V gene's germline CDR1 is SGHTA and CDR2 FQGNSA. Trimming took 4 bases from V and 3 from J; bases not matched to a gene: 6. CDR3 nucleotide sequence: TGTGCCAGCAGCTCCTGGGACAGGGGGCTGGAAGAGACCCAGTACTTC. Translation gives CASSSWDRGLEETQYF.

V and J are TRBV7-8 and TRBJ2-2, with 14 bases matching TRBD2. CDR1 is SGHVS and CDR2 is FQNEAQ in the germline V gene. V lost 5 bases to trimming and J lost 6 bases; unmatched junction nucleotides: 11. The CDR3 spans 18 residues. The DNA for the CDR3 is TGTGCCAGCAGCCCTGGGACTAGCGGGAGATTGTTGCCCGGGGAGCTGTTTTTT. Residues: CASSPGTSGRLLPGELFF.

The gene calls are TRBV7-9 and TRBJ2-5; the match to TRBD2 covers 10 bases. Germline values: CDR1 SEHNR, CDR2 FQNEAQ (reference sequence). The CDR3 runs to 15 residues. The V segment lost 5 bases and the J segment 4 bases; nucleotides outside the gene matches: 7. The CDR3 nucleotides are TGTGCCAGCAGCCTCCTAGCGGGAGTCGGAGAGACCCAGTACTTC. Encoded protein: CASSLLAGVGETQYF.

The chain links TRBV5-1 to TRBJ2-3; D is possibly TRBD1 or TRBD2 (5 bases each). Germline CDR1 is SGHRS and CDR2 is YFSETQ. V was shortened by 2 bases and J by 2 bases, with 12 bases between the two germline ends. This CDR3 is 15 amino acids long. For the CDR3, the DNA is TGCGCCAGCAGCTTAAGAGGGGCCTCCACAGATACGCAGTATTTT. This codes for CASSLRGASTDTQYF.

This chain joins TRBV4-2 and TRBJ2-3, with D possibly being TRBD2 (6 bases). The CDR3 loop spans 17 amino acids. The V end lost 4 bases, the J end lost 2 bases, and 19 bases lay between the germline ends. Germline V CDR1 and CDR2: LGHNA, YNFKEQ. Written as DNA, the CDR3 is TGTGCCAGCAGCCGAAGGCCGGTAGCGGACGCCACAGATACGCAGTATTTT. Residues: CASSRRPVADATDTQYF.

The rearrangement links TRBV2 to TRBJ2-2; D may be TRBD2 (6 bases). Trimming left V 8 bases short and J 1 base short, with 8 bases between. Germline V lookup: CDR1 SNHLY, CDR2 FYNNEI. The CDR3 is 13 amino acids. CDR3 loop: CASFSGNTGELFF. Written as DNA, the CDR3 is TGTGCCAGCTTTAGCGGGAACACCGGGGAGCTGTTTTTT. The entire variable domain, with the rest obtained from reference TRBV2 and TRBJ2-2, is as follows: EPEVTQTPSHQVTQMGQEVILRCVPISNHLYFYWYRQILGQKVEFLVSFYNNEISEKSEIFDDQFSVERPDGSNFTLKIRSTKLEDSAMYFCASFSGNTGELFFGEGSRLTVL.